This T cell receptor (beta chain) was sequenced during a study of cytomegalovirus exposure and HLA in healthy donors. Study-wide findings and caveats: A later analysis associated 15,000 or so TCR beta sequences with HLA alleles at a 0.05 false discovery rate.

PCR was performed using 60 Vbeta and 13 Jbeta primers. Measured with immunoSEQ multiplex PCR; TCRdb has only the in-frame clones, and not every one. The table lists roughly 150,000 clones, about 85% of them singletons. Note on this clone: Its matching antigen is unknown.

There are 13 residues in the CDR3. J gave up 6 bases and V 4 bases, and 8 bases lay outside the gene matches. CDR1 is GTSNPN and CDR2 is SVGIG in the germline V gene (reference sequence). The sequenced sample consisted of PBMCs. The chain recombines TRBV30 with TRBJ1-2, with 7 bases fitting TRBD1. This TCR derives from a woman in her late teens or twenties in good health and CMV-seronegative. The CDR3 bases are TGTGCCTGGACCCTTGACAGGGATAATGGCTACACCTTC. Its protein is CAWTLDRDNGYTF.